Below are 19 T cell receptor beta chains sequenced from a single sample in a study of vaccination effects on CD4 cells after COVID-19. Ahead of sequencing, the ViraFEST assay grew antigen-specific CD4+ T cells using viral peptide pools. At the end of 9 to 11 days of culture, CD4+ T cells were isolated. The protocol was immunoSEQ multiplex PCR, while the TCRdb copy is restricted to in-frame clones and leaves out a portion. Of around 31,000 clones listed, approximately 61% are singletons. These receptors lack a known antigen. The material was CD4+ T cells from PBMCs cultured with HCoV-229E spike peptides, obtained before COVID-19 vaccination. The receptors derive from a human donor who received a COVID-19 vaccine.

This chain links TRBV10-3 with TRBJ1-1; D uncertain. Germline loops: CDR1 ENHRY, CDR2 SYGVKD. The CDR3 covers 14 residues. V was trimmed by 8 bases and J by 1 base, leaving 14 bases between them. CDR3 DNA sequence: TGTGCCATCTCCCCGGGTGACGGGAACACTGAAGCTTTCTTT. It specifies CAISPGDGNTEAFF.

This clone was recorded only once. The CDR3 region is CASSQGTSNYGYTF. The CDR3 region has the DNA TGTGCCAGCAGCCAAGGGACCTCTAACTATGGCTACACCTTC. The chain uses TRBV4-2 and TRBJ1-2; unclear D gene. The CDR3 has 14 residues. Germline V gene sequence: CDR1 LGHNA, CDR2 YNFKEQ. The V end lost 1 base, the J end lost 0 bases, and 6 bases lay between the germline ends.

The V gene is TRBV5-5, the J gene TRBJ1-4, with TRBD1 matching over 7 bases. Trimming removed 4 bases from V and 14 bases from J; junction bases left unmatched: 14. The CDR3 extends over 14 amino acids. Per germline, CDR1 SGHKS and CDR2 YYEKEE (reference sequence). The CDR3 coding sequence is TGTGCCAGCAGCCCCACAGGGGTGGCGCCTTATCTGTTTTTT. Protein sequence: CASSPTGVAPYLFF.

The chain is built from TRBV7-9 and TRBJ1-5; TRBD1 agrees at 9 bases. Germline V CDR1 and CDR2: SEHNR, FQNEAQ (reference sequence). This CDR3 is 15 amino acids long. Trimming cost V 3 bases and J 6 bases; bases outside gene matches: 6. CDR3 residues: CASSLGDREGQPQHF. DNA of the CDR3: TGTGCCAGCAGCTTGGGGGACAGGGAAGGTCAGCCCCAGCATTTT.

The chain is built from TRBV28 and TRBJ2-7; TRBD2 matches 9 bases. The CDR3 loop spans 14 amino acids. The junction had 7 bases not matched to a gene; V was cut back by 6 bases and J by 4 bases. Germline V gene sequence: CDR1 MDHEN, CDR2 SYDVKM. The CDR3 region has the DNA TGTGCCAGCAGGTCCCCGGGACTAGCTTACGAGCAGTACTTC. It translates to CASRSPGLAYEQYF.

V usage is TRBV28 and J usage is TRBJ1-1, with TRBD1 matching 7 bases. From germline, CDR1 is MDHEN and CDR2 SYDVKM. The CDR3 runs 13 residues. J gave up 6 bases and V 7 bases, and 8 bases lay outside the gene matches. CDR3 coding DNA: TGTGCCAGCAACCGACAGGGCTTGCCTGAAGCTTTCTTT. Its translation is CASNRQGLPEAFF.

This chain joins TRBV5-1 and TRBJ1-6; possible D gene TRBD1, 5 bases. Trimming removed 0 bases from V and 5 bases from J, with 6 bases in between. This CDR3 comprises 14 residues. In germline, CDR1 is SGHRS, CDR2 YFSETQ. This CDR3 is CASSLEGNNSPLHF. CDR3 coding DNA: TGCGCCAGCAGCTTGGAGGGGAATAATTCACCCCTCCACTTT.

V usage is TRBV11-3 and J usage is TRBJ1-1; D perhaps matches TRBD1 (5 bases). The CDR3 is 12 amino acids. CDR1 SGHNT and CDR2 YENEEA come from the germline V gene. V dropped 5 bases and J dropped 6 bases, with 10 bases sitting between them. DNA for the CDR3: TGTGCCAGCAGCGCCCGGGGCTCTGAAGCTTTCTTT. This codes for CASSARGSEAFF.

This chain connects TRBV2 to TRBJ2-7, with D unclear. This CDR3 comprises 12 residues. V lost 6 bases, J lost 5 bases, and 11 bases lay in between. CDR1 is SNHLY, CDR2 FYNNEI, per germline. The CDR3 spells CASSTQLHEQYF. The CDR3 bases are TGTGCCAGCAGCACACAGCTCCACGAGCAGTACTTC.

The V gene is TRBV19, the J gene TRBJ1-2, with D maybe TRBD1 (5 bases). The CDR3 covers 14 residues. Germline V lookup: CDR1 LNHDA, CDR2 SQIVND (reference sequence). V lost 8 bases, J lost 4 bases, and 17 bases lay in between. The CDR3, as DNA: TGTGCCAGTCACCAGGGTATGCTGGCCTATGGCTACACCTTC. Protein: CASHQGMLAYGYTF.

V usage is TRBV19 and J usage is TRBJ2-3, with D possibly being TRBD2 (6 bases). Germline lookup yields CDR1 LNHDA and CDR2 SQIVND (reference sequence). There are 16 residues in the CDR3. Trimming removed 3 bases at V and 3 bases at J, with 16 bases between. CDR3 residues: CASSMGNGEVTDTQYF. As DNA, the CDR3 is TGTGCCAGTAGTATGGGTAACGGGGAGGTGACAGATACGCAGTATTTT.

The chain has TRBV2 and TRBJ2-2; weak D call: TRBD2 (5 bases). The germline V gene has CDR1 SNHLY and CDR2 FYNNEI. The V gene lost 1 base and the J gene lost 5 bases, with 11 bases spanning the gap. The CDR3 contains 15 residues. The CDR3 DNA follows: TGTGCCAGCAGTGAAGGCCGACTATTAACCGGGGAGCTGTTTTTT. This gives the protein CASSEGRLLTGELFF. The variable domain in full, completed from reference TRBV2 and TRBJ2-2, reads EPEVTQTPSHQVTQMGQEVILRCVPISNHLYFYWYRQILGQKVEFLVSFYNNEISEKSEIFDDQFSVERPDGSNFTLKIRSTKLEDSAMYFCASSEGRLLTGELFFGEGSRLTVL.

In its sample, this clone was seen a few times. The chain combines TRBV30 with TRBJ2-6; D call uncertain. Germline-derived CDR1 and CDR2 are GTSNPN and SVGIG (reference sequence). The CDR3 runs 14 residues. V was shortened by 1 base and J by 1 base, with 5 bases between the two germline ends. CDR3 loop: CAWSGQSGANVLTF. DNA of the CDR3: TGTGCCTGGAGTGGACAATCTGGGGCCAACGTCCTGACTTTC.

This clone was seen a handful of times. The chain employs TRBV5-1 and TRBJ2-7; perhaps TRBD1 as D (6 bases). CDR1 and CDR2 from the germline V gene are SGHRS and YFSETQ. The CDR3 covers 16 residues. V lost 4 bases and J lost 3, with 20 bases in between. DNA of the CDR3: TGCGCCAGCAGCCCCACCCTTACAGGGAGTATCTACGAGCAGTACTTC. Amino acids: CASSPTLTGSIYEQYF.

CDR3 DNA sequence: TGTGCCAGCAGCCAAGTATGGACGGGGGAGCAGTACTTC. Residues: CASSQVWTGEQYF. This chain links TRBV14 with TRBJ2-7, with D possibly being TRBD2 (5 bases). Germline V CDR1 and CDR2: SGHDN, FVKESK. V dropped 1 base and J dropped 7 bases, with 11 bases sitting between them. This CDR3 is 13 amino acids long. The variable domain in full, with the rest retrieved from reference TRBV14 and TRBJ2-7, is EAGVTQFPSHSVIEKGQTVTLRCDPISGHDNLYWYRRVMGKEIKFLLHFVKESKQDESGMPNNRFLAERTGGTYSTLKVQPAELEDSGVYFCASSQVWTGEQYFGPGTRLTVT.

Comments on this clone: An end of the junction does not agree with germline; a read error may underlie this. Here the CDR3 reads CAISEGRVPYAQYF. CDR3 sequence (DNA): TGTGCCATCAGTGAGGGCAGGGTCCCCTACGCGCAGTACTTC. This chain uses TRBV10-3 with TRBJ2-7; a possible D gene is TRBD1 (5 bases). There are 14 residues in the CDR3. Germline loops: CDR1 ENHRY, CDR2 SYGVKD.

This clone was counted once. The V and J genes are TRBV5-4 and TRBJ1-4, with D possibly matching TRBD1 (5 bases). CDR1 is SGHNT and CDR2 is YYREEE in the germline V gene (reference sequence). Trimming took 3 bases from V and 8 from J, leaving 11 bases between them. CDR3 length equals 13 residues. Here the CDR3 reads CASSSQGSEKLFF. Written as DNA, the CDR3 is TGTGCCAGCAGCTCCCAGGGTAGCGAAAAACTGTTTTTT.

The V and J genes are TRBV29-1 and TRBJ2-7; D ambiguous. Trimming shortened V by 6 bases and J by 5 bases, and 11 bases separated the two germline ends. CDR3 size: 11 residues. The germline gives CDR1 SQVTM, CDR2 ANQGSEA. The CDR3, as DNA: TGCAGCGTGGACCGTGGGCACGAGCAGTACTTC. Residues: CSVDRGHEQYF.

The chain has TRBV28 and TRBJ2-1; 11 positions agree with TRBD1. The V gene end was trimmed by 6 bases and the J gene end by 3 bases; junction bases not matched to a gene: 4. The germline CDR1 and CDR2 sequences are MDHEN and SYDVKM. This CDR3 comprises 15 residues. The CDR3 bases are TGTGCCAGCAGAGGGGGACAGGGGGGCTACAATGAGCAGTTCTTC. Residues: CASRGGQGGYNEQFF.